This paragraph reports one T cell receptor beta chain. This sample is drawn from a study of cytomegalovirus exposure and HLA in healthy donors. A multiplex PCR was run with 60 Vbeta primers and 13 Jbeta primers. Profiling relied on immunoSEQ multiplex PCR, and the TCRdb table lists in-frame clones only, not all of them. The data show fewer than 150,000 clones, about four fifths seen once. Donors likely had unrecorded immune exposures despite being nominally healthy when sampled. Losses at the gene ends were 2 bases for V and 6 bases for J; bases not matched to a gene: 2. The CDR3 loop spans 14 amino acids. CDR1 and CDR2 (germline): GTSNPN, SVGIG (reference sequence).

Sample: PBMCs. This rearrangement joins TRBV30 to TRBJ1-4; TRBD1 aligns across 11 bases. This clonotype was obtained from a man aged 25 to 45 in good health and CMV-seronegative. The CDR3 region has the DNA TGTGCCTGGAGTCCGGGACAGGGGGATGAAAAACTGTTTTTT. It specifies CAWSPGQGDEKLFF.